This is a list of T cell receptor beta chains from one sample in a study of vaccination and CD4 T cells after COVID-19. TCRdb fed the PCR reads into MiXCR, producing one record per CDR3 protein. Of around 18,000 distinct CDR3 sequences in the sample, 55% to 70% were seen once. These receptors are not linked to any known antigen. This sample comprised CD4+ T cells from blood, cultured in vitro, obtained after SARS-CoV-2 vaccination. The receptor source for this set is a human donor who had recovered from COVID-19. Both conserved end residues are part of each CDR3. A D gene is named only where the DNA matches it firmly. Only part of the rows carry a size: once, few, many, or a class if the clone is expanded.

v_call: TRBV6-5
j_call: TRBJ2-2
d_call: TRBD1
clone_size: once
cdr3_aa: CASSSRDRGAGELFF
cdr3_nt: TGTGCCAGCAGTTCCCGGGACAGGGGGGCCGGGGAGCTGTTTTTT

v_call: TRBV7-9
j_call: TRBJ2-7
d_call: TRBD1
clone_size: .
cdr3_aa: CASSLSGGTHEQYF
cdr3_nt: TGTGCCAGCAGCCTATCAGGGGGCACCCACGAGCAGTACTTC

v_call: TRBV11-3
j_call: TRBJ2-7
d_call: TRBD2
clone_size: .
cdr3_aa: CASRRLASSYEQYF
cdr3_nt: TGTGCCAGCAGACGACTAGCTTCCTCCTACGAGCAGTACTTC

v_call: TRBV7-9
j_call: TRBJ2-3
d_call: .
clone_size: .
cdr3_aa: CASSSADTQYF
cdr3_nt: TGTGCCAGCAGCTCGGCGGATACGCAGTATTTT

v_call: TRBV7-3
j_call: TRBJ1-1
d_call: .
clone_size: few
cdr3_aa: CASSWTYNTEAFF
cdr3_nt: TGTGCCAGCAGCTGGACATATAACACTGAAGCTTTCTTT

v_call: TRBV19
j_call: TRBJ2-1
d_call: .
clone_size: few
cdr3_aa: CASSMSSGPYNEQFF
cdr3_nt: TGTGCCAGTAGTATGAGTAGCGGTCCCTACAATGAGCAGTTCTTC

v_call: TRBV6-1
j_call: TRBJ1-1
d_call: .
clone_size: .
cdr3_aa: CASSTQNTEAFF
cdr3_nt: TGTGCCAGCAGTACACAGAACACTGAAGCTTTCTTT

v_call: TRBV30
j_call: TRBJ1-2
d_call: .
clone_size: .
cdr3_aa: CAWSRNYGYTF
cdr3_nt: TGTGCCTGGAGTAGAAACTATGGCTACACCTTC

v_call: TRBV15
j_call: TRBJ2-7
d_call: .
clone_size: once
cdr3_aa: CATSRETGLYEQYF
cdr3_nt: TGTGCCACCAGCAGGGAGACAGGACTCTACGAGCAGTACTTC

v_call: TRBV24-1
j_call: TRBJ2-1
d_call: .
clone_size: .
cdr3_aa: CATRTESSYNEQFF
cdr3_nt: TGTGCCACCAGGACGGAAAGCTCCTACAATGAGCAGTTCTTC

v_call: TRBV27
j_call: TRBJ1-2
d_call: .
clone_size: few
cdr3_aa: CASRLGGRDYGYTF
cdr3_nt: TGTGCCAGCAGGCTAGGGGGGCGGGACTATGGCTACACCTTC

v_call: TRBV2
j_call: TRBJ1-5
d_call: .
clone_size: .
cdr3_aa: CASSDFTGNNQPQHF
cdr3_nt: TGTGCCAGCAGTGATTTTACGGGGAACAATCAGCCCCAGCATTTT

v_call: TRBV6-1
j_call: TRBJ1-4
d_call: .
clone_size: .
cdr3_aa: CASIAGRDGEKLFF
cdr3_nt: TGTGCCAGCATCGCAGGGAGGGATGGTGAAAAACTGTTTTTT

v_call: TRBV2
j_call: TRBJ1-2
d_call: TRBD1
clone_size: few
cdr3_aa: CASRATGGDGYTF
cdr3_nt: TGTGCCAGCAGAGCCACAGGGGGAGACGGCTACACCTTC

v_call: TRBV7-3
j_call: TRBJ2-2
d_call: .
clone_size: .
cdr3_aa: CASSFGVTGELFF
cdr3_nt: TGTGCCAGCAGCTTTGGTGTCACCGGGGAGCTGTTTTTT

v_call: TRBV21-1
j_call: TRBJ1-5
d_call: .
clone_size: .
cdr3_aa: CASSKQPPFQHF
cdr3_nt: TGTGCCAGCAGCAAACAGCCGCCTTTCCAGCATTTT

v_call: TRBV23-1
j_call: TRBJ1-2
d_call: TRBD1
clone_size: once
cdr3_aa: CASTPLTGGRGYTF
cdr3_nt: TGCGCCAGCACGCCCTTGACAGGGGGTCGTGGCTACACCTTC

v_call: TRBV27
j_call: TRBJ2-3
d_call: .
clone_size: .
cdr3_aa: CASSLRALDTQYF
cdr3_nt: TGTGCCAGCAGTTTGCGGGCCCTGGATACGCAGTATTTT

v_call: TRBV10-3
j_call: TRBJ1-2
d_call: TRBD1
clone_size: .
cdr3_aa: CAISDGTGGDYGYTF
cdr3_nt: TGTGCCATCAGTGATGGGACAGGGGGGGACTATGGCTACACCTTC

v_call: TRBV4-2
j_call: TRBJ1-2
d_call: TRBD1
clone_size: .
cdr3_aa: CASSQAGTGDYGYTF
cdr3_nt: TGTGCCAGCAGCCAAGCCGGGACAGGGGACTATGGCTACACCTTC

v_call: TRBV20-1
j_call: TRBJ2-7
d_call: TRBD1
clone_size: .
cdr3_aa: CSGERDRGILERDEQYF
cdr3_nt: TGCAGTGGGGAGCGAGACAGGGGGATTCTAGAGAGGGACGAGCAGTACTTC

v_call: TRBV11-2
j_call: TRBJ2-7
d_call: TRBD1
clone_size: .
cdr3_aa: CASSLEAGGVYEQYF
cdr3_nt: TGTGCCAGCAGCTTAGAGGCAGGGGGCGTATACGAGCAGTACTTC

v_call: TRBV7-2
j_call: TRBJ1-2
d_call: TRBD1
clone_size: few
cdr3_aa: CASSPAGQRNYGYTF
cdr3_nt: TGTGCCAGCAGCCCTGCGGGACAGAGAAACTATGGCTACACCTTC